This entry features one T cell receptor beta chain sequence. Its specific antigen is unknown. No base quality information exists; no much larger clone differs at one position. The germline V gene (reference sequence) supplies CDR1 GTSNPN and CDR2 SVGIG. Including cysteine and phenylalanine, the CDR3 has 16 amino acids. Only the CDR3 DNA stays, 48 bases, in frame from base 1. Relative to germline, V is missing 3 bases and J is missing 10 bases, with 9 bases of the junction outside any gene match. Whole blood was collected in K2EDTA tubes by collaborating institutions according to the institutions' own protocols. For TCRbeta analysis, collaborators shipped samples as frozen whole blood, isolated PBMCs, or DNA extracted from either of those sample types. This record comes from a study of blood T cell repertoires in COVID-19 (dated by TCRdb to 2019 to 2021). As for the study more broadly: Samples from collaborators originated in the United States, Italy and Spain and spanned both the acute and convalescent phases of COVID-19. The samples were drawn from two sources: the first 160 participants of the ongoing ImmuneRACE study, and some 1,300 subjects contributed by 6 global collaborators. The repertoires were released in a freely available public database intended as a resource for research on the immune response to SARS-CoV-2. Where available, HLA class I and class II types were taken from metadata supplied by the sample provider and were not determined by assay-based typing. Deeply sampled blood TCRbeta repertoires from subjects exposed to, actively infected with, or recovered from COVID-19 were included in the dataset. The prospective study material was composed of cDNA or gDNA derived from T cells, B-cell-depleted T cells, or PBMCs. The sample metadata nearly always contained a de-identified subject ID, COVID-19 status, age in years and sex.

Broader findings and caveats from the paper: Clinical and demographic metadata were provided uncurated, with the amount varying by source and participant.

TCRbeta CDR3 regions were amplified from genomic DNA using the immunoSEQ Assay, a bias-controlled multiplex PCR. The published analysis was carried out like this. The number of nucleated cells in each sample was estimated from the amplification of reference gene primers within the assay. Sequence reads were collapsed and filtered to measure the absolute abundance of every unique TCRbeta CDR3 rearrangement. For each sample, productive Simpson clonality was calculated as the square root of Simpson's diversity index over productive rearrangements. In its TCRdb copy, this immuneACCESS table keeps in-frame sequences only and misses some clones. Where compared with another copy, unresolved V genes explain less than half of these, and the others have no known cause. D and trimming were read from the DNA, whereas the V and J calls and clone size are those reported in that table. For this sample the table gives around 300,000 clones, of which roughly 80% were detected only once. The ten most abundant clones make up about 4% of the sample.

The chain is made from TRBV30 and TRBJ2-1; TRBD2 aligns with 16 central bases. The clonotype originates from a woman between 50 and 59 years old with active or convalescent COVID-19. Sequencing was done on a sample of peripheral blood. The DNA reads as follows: TGTGCCTGGAGGAACCTGGGACTAGCGGGAGGGGGCGAGCAGTTCTTC. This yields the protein CAWRNLGLAGGGEQFF.